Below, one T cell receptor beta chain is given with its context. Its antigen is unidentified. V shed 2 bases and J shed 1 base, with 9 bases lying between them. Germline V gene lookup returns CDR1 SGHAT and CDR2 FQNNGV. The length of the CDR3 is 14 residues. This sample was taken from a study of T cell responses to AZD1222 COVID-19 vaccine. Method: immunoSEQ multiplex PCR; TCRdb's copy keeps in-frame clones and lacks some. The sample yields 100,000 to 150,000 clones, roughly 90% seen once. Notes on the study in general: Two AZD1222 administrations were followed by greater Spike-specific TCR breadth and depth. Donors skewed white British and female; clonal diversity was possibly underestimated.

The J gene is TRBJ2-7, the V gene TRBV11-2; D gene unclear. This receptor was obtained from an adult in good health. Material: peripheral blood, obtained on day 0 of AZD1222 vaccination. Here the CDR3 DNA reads TGTGCCAGCAGCTTAAACAGCTTTTCCTACGAGCAGTACTTC. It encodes CASSLNSFSYEQYF.